The 2 T cell receptor beta chains below come from one sample, sequenced in a study of blood T cells in healthy people across ages. Primed by a sample-barcoded 5' primer and a J-beta primer mix, a second PCR proceeded for 7 to 11 cycles. From the 5' RACE reads, TCRdb called clonotypes with MiXCR, one entry per CDR3 protein. The table has around 1.5 million distinct CDR3 sequences, 59% seen once. Sequences were obtained from blood. Receptors originate from a man between 18 and 35 years old in good health.

The V gene is TRBV5-1, the J gene TRBJ2-7; D not certain. The better agreement between TRBJ2-5 and the DNA end casts doubt on the J call. The CDR3 has 15 amino acids. Germline V gene data show CDR1 as SGHRS and CDR2 as YFSETQ. CDR3 loop: CASSFVTANQETQYF. The CDR3 DNA sequence: TGCGCCAGCAGCTTTGTTACGGCGAACCAAGAGACCCAGTACTTC.

The rearrangement joins TRBV2 to TRBJ2-7, with unresolved D. The CDR3 runs to 14 residues. Trimming took off 4 bases at V and 2 bases at J, with 12 bases between the two ends. CDR1 is SNHLY, CDR2 FYNNEI, per germline. The CDR3 here is CASSGSRSTYEQYF. The CDR3, as DNA: TGTGCCAGCAGTGGGTCGAGGAGCACCTACGAGCAGTACTTC.